The 20 T cell receptor beta chains reported below all come from one sample, sequenced in a study of blood T cell repertoires in COVID-19. The data were produced by immunoSEQ multiplex PCR, yet TCRdb's version contains in-frame clones alone and is incomplete. The table lists 100,000 to 150,000 clones, about 81% of them singletons. Material for sequencing was peripheral blood. The receptor source for this set is a man aged 25 to 45 with COVID-19, enrolled during active disease.

The chain combines TRBV3-1 (or the pseudogene TRBV3-2) with TRBJ2-5; 13 bases map to TRBD2. The germline V gene has CDR1 LGHDT and CDR2 YNNKEL (reference sequence). J was trimmed by 1 base and V by 4 bases; bases with no gene match: 9. There are 18 residues in the CDR3. The CDR3 region has the DNA TGTGCCAGCAGCCCTCGGACTAGCGGGGGCGGGATCCAAGAGACCCAGTACTTC. Protein product: CASSPRTSGGGIQETQYF.

This sequence joins TRBV6-1 and TRBJ2-3; TRBD2 agrees at 12 bases. With V trimmed by 3 bases and J by 4 bases, 2 bases remained unmatched. Germline V gives CDR1 MNHNS, CDR2 SASEGT. The CDR3 covers 15 residues. CDR3 in DNA: TGTGCCAGCAGTGATCTAGCGGGAGGGCCAGATACGCAGTATTTT. Its protein is CASSDLAGGPDTQYF.

The rearrangement links TRBV21-1 to TRBJ1-6; TRBD1, as called in the table, went unchecked against the DNA. TRBV21-1 is deemed a pseudogene. This CDR3 has 20 amino acids. The CDR3: CASSLRGGQGEKSYNSPLHF. The CDR3 bases are TGTGCCAGCAGCCTAAGGGGGGGACAGGGGGAAAAGAGCTATAATTCACCCCTCCACTTT.

The chain has TRBV9 and TRBJ2-1; a weak D match, TRBD2 (5 bases). Germline V CDR1 and CDR2: SGDLS, YYNGEE. CDR3 length: 15 residues. V was trimmed by 0 bases and J by 7 bases, leaving 14 bases between them. Written as DNA, the CDR3 is TGTGCCAGCAGCGTAGCTACTGCGGGCTGGAATGAGCAGTTCTTC. Its translation: CASSVATAGWNEQFF.

This clone was found once. This sequence joins TRBV19 and TRBJ1-5; maybe TRBD1 (6 bases). V lost 0 bases to trimming and J lost 4 bases, with 16 bases between them. Germline CDR1 is LNHDA and CDR2 is SQIVND (reference sequence). This CDR3 is 17 amino acids long. CDR3 DNA: TGTGCCAGTAGTATAGACCCCGGGACACTTCTAAATCAGCCCCAGCATTTT. It specifies CASSIDPGTLLNQPQHF.

This chain joins TRBV3-1 (or the pseudogene TRBV3-2) and TRBJ1-4, with D possibly TRBD1 on 5 matching bases. Per the germline V gene, CDR1 is LGHDT and CDR2 is YNNKEL (reference sequence). The CDR3 is made up of 14 amino acids. V was cut by 6 bases and J by 7 bases, with 15 bases left in between. CDR3 amino acids: CASSVGDPGEKLFF. As DNA, the CDR3 is TGTGCCAGCAGTGTAGGGGATCCGGGTGAAAAACTGTTTTTT.

The V and J genes are TRBV9 and TRBJ2-5; 8 bases line up with TRBD2. The length of the CDR3 is 16 residues. Looked up from germline, CDR1 is SGDLS and CDR2 is YYNGEE. Unmatched junction bases numbered 5, after V lost 0 bases and J lost 1 base. The CDR3 sequence: CASSVEAGASQETQYF. The CDR3 nucleotides read TGTGCCAGCAGCGTAGAAGCGGGAGCCAGCCAAGAGACCCAGTACTTC.

The chain employs TRBV4-1 and TRBJ1-1, with D possibly being TRBD1 (6 bases). The CDR3 runs to 12 residues. Germline V CDR1 and CDR2: MGHRA, YSYEKL. The V end lost 4 bases, the J end lost 7 bases, and 10 bases lay between the germline ends. The CDR3 nucleotides read TGCGCCAGCAGCCCTACAGGGCGTGAAGCTTTCTTT. It specifies CASSPTGREAFF.

The chain uses TRBV13 and TRBJ2-7; D is possibly TRBD2 (5 bases). V shed 0 bases and J shed 3 bases, with 9 bases lying between them. This CDR3 is 14 amino acids long. Germline V gives CDR1 PRHDT, CDR2 FYEKMQ (reference sequence). This CDR3 reads CASSLGSGIYEQYF. The CDR3 coding sequence is TGTGCCAGCAGCTTAGGGTCGGGGATCTACGAGCAGTACTTC. Complete variable domain (other parts from reference TRBV13 and TRBJ2-7): AAGVIQSPRHLIKEKRETATLKCYPIPRHDTVYWYQQGPGQDPQFLISFYEKMQSDKGSIPDRFSAQQFSDYHSELNMSSLELGDSALYFCASSLGSGIYEQYFGPGTRLTVT.

This clone was counted many times. Written as DNA, the CDR3 is TGTGCATCCAGGGTAGGATATAATTCACCCCTCCACTTT. It specifies CASRVGYNSPLHF. The chain links TRBV19 to TRBJ1-6; D perhaps matches TRBD1 (5 bases). Germline CDR1 LNHDA, CDR2 SQIVND (reference sequence). The CDR3 has 13 amino acids.

This chain joins TRBV11-3 and TRBJ2-7; 10 bases align to TRBD1. The ends lost 4 bases at V and 3 bases at J; junction bases unmatched: 6. The CDR3 runs to 15 residues. Per the germline V gene, CDR1 is SGHNT and CDR2 is YENEEA. The CDR3, as DNA: TGTGCCAGCAGCTACCGGACAGGGGGGCTCTACGAGCAGTACTTC. This sequence encodes CASSYRTGGLYEQYF. Full variable domain (rest looked up from reference TRBV11-3 and TRBJ2-7): EAGVVQSPRYKIIEKKQPVAFWCNPISGHNTLYWYLQNLGQGPELLIRYENEEAVDDSQLPKDRFSAERLKGVDSTLKIQPAELGDSAVYLCASSYRTGGLYEQYFGPGTRLTVT.

Worth noting for this clone: The junction and the germline gene differ at one end; a read error may be behind it. The chain recombines TRBV7-7 with TRBJ2-5, with 9 bases fitting TRBD1. This CDR3 region has 17 residues. CDR1 and CDR2 from the germline V gene are SSHAT and FNYEAQ (reference sequence). CDR3 coding DNA: TGTGCTAGCAGCCCAGTGGGCACCGGGACAGGGAAAGAGACCCAGTACTTC. This translates into CASSPVGTGTGKETQYF.

The gene calls are TRBV7-9 and TRBJ2-2; no clear D. Germline V gene data show CDR1 as SEHNR and CDR2 as FQNEAQ (reference sequence). There are 16 residues in the CDR3. V lost 2 bases to trimming and J lost 0 bases, with 10 bases between them. CDR3 protein: CASSLRIRANTGELFF. DNA of the CDR3: TGTGCCAGCAGCTTACGTATAAGAGCGAACACCGGGGAGCTGTTTTTT.

This clone was detected once. The CDR3 DNA follows: TGTGCCAGCAGCGTAGCCGGGGGACTAGCGGGAGTGAGTACGCAGTATTTT. Residues: CASSVAGGLAGVSTQYF. The J gene is TRBJ2-3, the V gene TRBV9; 14 bases align to TRBD2. There are 17 residues in the CDR3. The junction had 8 bases not matched to a gene; V was cut back by 0 bases and J by 8 bases. CDR1 and CDR2 (germline): SGDLS, YYNGEE.

This clone was counted only a few times. The identical CDR3 is also encoded by other nucleotide sequences in the sample. The chain joins TRBV5-1 to TRBJ2-7; TRBD1 agrees at 8 bases. Looked up from germline, CDR1 is SGHRS and CDR2 is YFSETQ. V dropped 0 bases and J dropped 5; count of bases not matched to a gene: 4. This CDR3 contains 14 residues. The CDR3 spells CASSLGQGSNEQYF. In nucleotides, the CDR3 is TGCGCCAGCAGCTTGGGACAGGGGAGTAACGAGCAGTACTTC.

The chain links TRBV27 to TRBJ2-7; possible D gene TRBD1, 6 bases. From germline, CDR1 is MNHEY and CDR2 SMNVEV (reference sequence). The CDR3 spans 14 residues. V was shortened by 3 bases and J by 2 bases, with 11 bases between the two germline ends. The CDR3 DNA sequence: TGTGCCAGCAGTTTTCTACAGGGCGCCTACGAGCAGTACTTC. This encodes CASSFLQGAYEQYF.

The V and J genes are TRBV5-6 and TRBJ1-2; possible D gene TRBD1, 5 bases. This CDR3 has 14 amino acids. Trimming took 1 base from V and 6 from J, leaving 13 bases between them. Germline V CDR1 and CDR2: SGHDT, YYEEEE. CDR3 coding DNA: TGTGCCAGCAGCTTGTTGGAGGGAGGGGATGGCTACACCTTC. This translates into CASSLLEGGDGYTF.

The V call is TRBV3-1 (or the pseudogene TRBV3-2), the J call TRBJ1-1; D call uncertain. Germline-derived CDR1 and CDR2 are LGHDT and YNNKEL (reference sequence). V dropped 4 bases and J dropped 5 bases, with 17 bases sitting between them. The CDR3 extends over 15 amino acids. CDR3 sequence reads: CASSPHEGERTEAFF. The CDR3 bases are TGTGCCAGCAGCCCCCATGAGGGTGAGAGGACTGAAGCTTTCTTT.

The rearrangement joins TRBV7-2 to TRBJ2-3, with 9 bases that match TRBD2. Germline V gene sequence: CDR1 SGHTA, CDR2 FQGNSA. The trim removed 5 bases at V and 2 bases at J, leaving 11 bases unmatched. This CDR3 region has 17 residues. CDR3 sequence: CASSAQPGLANTDTQYF. The CDR3 bases are TGTGCCAGCAGCGCCCAACCGGGACTAGCTAACACAGATACGCAGTATTTT.

The chain uses TRBV4-2 and TRBJ2-1; 8 nucleotides align to TRBD1. Looked up from germline, CDR1 is LGHNA and CDR2 is YNFKEQ. Losses at the gene ends were 0 bases for V and 6 bases for J; bases not matched to a gene: 13. This CDR3 is built from 18 residues. CDR3 residues: CASSQDVGGGQGVNEQFF. CDR3 DNA: TGTGCCAGCAGCCAAGATGTAGGTGGAGGACAGGGCGTCAATGAGCAGTTCTTC.